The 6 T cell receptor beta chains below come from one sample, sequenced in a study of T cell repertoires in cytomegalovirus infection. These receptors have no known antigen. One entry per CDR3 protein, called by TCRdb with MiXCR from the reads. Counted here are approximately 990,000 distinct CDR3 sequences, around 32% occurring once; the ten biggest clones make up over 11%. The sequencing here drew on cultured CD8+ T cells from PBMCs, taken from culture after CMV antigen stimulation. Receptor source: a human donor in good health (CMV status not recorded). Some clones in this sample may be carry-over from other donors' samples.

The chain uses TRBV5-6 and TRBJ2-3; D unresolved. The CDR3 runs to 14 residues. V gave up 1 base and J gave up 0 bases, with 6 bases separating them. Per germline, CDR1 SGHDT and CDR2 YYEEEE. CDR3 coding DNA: TGTGCCAGCAGCTTGTACACTAGCACAGATACGCAGTATTTT. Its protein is CASSLYTSTDTQYF.

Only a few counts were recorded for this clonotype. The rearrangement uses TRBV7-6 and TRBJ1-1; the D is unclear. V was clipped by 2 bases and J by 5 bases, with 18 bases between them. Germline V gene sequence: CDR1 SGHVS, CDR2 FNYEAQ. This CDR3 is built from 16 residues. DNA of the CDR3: TGTGCCAGCAGCTTAAGAATGGCAGAAACGGGAACTGAAGCTTTCTTT. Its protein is CASSLRMAETGTEAFF. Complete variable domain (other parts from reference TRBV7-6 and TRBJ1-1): GAGVSQSPRYKVTKRGQDVALRCDPISGHVSLYWYRQALGQGPEFLTYFNYEAQQDKSGLPNDRFSAERPEGSISTLTIQRTEQRDSAMYRCASSLRMAETGTEAFFGQGTRLTVV.

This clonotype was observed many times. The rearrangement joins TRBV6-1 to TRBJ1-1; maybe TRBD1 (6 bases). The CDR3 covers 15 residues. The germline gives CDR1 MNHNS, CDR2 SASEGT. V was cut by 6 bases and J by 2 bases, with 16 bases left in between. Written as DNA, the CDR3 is TGTGCCAGCAGCGCAACCAGGACAGCTAACACTGAAGCTTTCTTT. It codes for CASSATRTANTEAFF.

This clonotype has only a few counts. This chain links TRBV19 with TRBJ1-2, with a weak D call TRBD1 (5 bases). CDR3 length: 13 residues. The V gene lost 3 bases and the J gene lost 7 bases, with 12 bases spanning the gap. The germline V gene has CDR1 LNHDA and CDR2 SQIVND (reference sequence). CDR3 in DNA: TGTGCCAGTAGTATGACCAGGGTTCTTGGCTACACCTTC. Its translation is CASSMTRVLGYTF. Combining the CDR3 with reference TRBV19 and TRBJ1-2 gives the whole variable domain DGGITQSPKYLFRKEGQNVTLSCEQNLNHDAMYWYRQDPGQGLRLIYYSQIVNDFQKGDIAEGYSVSREKKESFPLTVTSAQKNPTAFYLCASSMTRVLGYTFGSGTRLTVV.

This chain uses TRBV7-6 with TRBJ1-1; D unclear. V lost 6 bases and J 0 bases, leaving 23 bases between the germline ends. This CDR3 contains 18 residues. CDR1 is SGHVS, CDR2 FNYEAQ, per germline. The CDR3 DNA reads TGTGCCAGCAGTTCAGTCGTACTGGGGTCAGCTGTGAACACTGAAGCTTTCTTT. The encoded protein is CASSSVVLGSAVNTEAFF.

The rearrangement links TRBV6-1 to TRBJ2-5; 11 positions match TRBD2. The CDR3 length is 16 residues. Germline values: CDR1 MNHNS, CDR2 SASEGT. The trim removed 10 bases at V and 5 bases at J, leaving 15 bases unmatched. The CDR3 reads CATRGTSGGPGETQYF. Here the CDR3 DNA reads TGTGCCACCCGAGGAACTAGCGGGGGCCCCGGGGAGACCCAGTACTTC.